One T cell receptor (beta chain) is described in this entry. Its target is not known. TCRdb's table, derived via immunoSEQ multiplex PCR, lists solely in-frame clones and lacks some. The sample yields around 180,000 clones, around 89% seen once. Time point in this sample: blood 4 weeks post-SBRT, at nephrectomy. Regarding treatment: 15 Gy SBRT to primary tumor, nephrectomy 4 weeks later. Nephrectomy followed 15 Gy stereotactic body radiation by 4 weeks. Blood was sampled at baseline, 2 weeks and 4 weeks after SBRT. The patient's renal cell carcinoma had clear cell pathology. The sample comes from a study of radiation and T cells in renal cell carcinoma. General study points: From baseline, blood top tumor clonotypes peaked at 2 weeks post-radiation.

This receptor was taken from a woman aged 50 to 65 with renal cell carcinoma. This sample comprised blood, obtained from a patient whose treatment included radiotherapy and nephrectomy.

CDR3 sequence (DNA): TGTGCCAGCAGTCCTCTTTCCGGGACAGGGGGAGAAAAACTGTTTTTT. This codes for CASSPLSGTGGEKLFF. The chain has TRBV25-1 and TRBJ1-4; 11 bases are a match to TRBD1. The germline V gene encodes CDR1 MGHDK and CDR2 SYGVNS. CDR3 size: 16 residues. The V and J ends lost 5 bases and 8 bases, in that order; junction bases with no gene match: 10.